A selection of T cell receptor beta chains follows, all from one sample in a study of metastatic and nonmetastatic thyroid tumors. TCRdb re-called the PCR reads via MiXCR. The sample has tens of thousands of clones, about 13% seen once. Sequencing was done on a sample of blood. The receptors stem from a female donor with papillary thyroid cancer or a benign thyroid nodule (not recorded which). Some clones in this sample may be carry-over from other donors' samples. The CDR3 runs from the conserved cysteine through the conserved F or W. Fields, in order: clone size, V gene, J gene, D gene, CDR3 protein, CDR3 DNA. The D gene is left open where the match is weak. Only part of the rows carry a size: once, few, many, or a class if the clone is expanded.

clone size: -
V gene: TRBV19
J gene: TRBJ2-4
D gene: TRBD1
CDR3 protein: CASNLDRDNIQYF
CDR3 DNA: TGTGCCAGTAACCTGGACAGGGATAACATTCAGTACTTC

clone size: medium-sized
V gene: TRBV6-2/TRBV6-3
J gene: TRBJ2-3
D gene: -
CDR3 protein: CASHSLGTDTQYF
CDR3 DNA: TGTGCCAGCCACAGCCTCGGCACAGATACGCAGTATTTT

clone size: -
V gene: TRBV5-5
J gene: TRBJ2-3
D gene: -
CDR3 protein: CASSDRPWTDTQYF
CDR3 DNA: TGTGCCAGCAGTGACAGGCCCTGGACAGATACGCAGTATTTT

clone size: many
V gene: TRBV9
J gene: TRBJ2-1
D gene: TRBD2
CDR3 protein: CASSVVGLAVNEQFF
CDR3 DNA: TGTGCCAGCAGCGTAGTGGGACTAGCGGTCAATGAGCAGTTCTTC

clone size: many
V gene: TRBV20-1
J gene: TRBJ2-7
D gene: -
CDR3 protein: CSAGPYYEQYF
CDR3 DNA: TGCAGTGCTGGACCGTACTACGAGCAGTACTTC

clone size: many
V gene: TRBV6-1
J gene: TRBJ2-7
D gene: TRBD2
CDR3 protein: CASSPKREGREQYF
CDR3 DNA: TGTGCCAGCAGTCCAAAGCGGGAGGGCCGCGAGCAGTACTTC

clone size: many
V gene: TRBV5-1
J gene: TRBJ1-1
D gene: -
CDR3 protein: CASSLGMNTEAFF
CDR3 DNA: TGCGCCAGCAGCTTGGGGATGAACACTGAAGCTTTCTTT

clone size: many
V gene: TRBV6-1
J gene: TRBJ1-6
D gene: -
CDR3 protein: CASSEVEQRNNSPLHF
CDR3 DNA: TGTGCCAGCAGTGAAGTAGAACAGAGAAATAATTCACCCCTCCACTTT

clone size: many
V gene: TRBV20-1
J gene: TRBJ1-1
D gene: TRBD1
CDR3 protein: CSARPGTGMFGAFF
CDR3 DNA: TGCAGTGCTAGACCCGGGACAGGGATGTTTGGAGCTTTCTTT

clone size: many
V gene: TRBV2
J gene: TRBJ2-7
D gene: -
CDR3 protein: CASSTTRSYEQYF
CDR3 DNA: TGTGCCAGCAGTACCACACGCTCCTACGAGCAGTACTTC

clone size: -
V gene: TRBV4-2
J gene: TRBJ2-3
D gene: -
CDR3 protein: CASSRAVTFTDTQYF
CDR3 DNA: TGTGCCAGCAGCCGAGCGGTCACTTTCACAGATACGCAGTATTTT

clone size: many
V gene: TRBV29-1
J gene: TRBJ1-1
D gene: TRBD1
CDR3 protein: CSVEDLGQMAFF
CDR3 DNA: TGCAGCGTTGAAGATTTGGGACAGATGGCTTTCTTT

clone size: many
V gene: TRBV13
J gene: TRBJ2-7
D gene: TRBD2
CDR3 protein: CASSRGLAEISYEQYF
CDR3 DNA: TGTGCCAGCAGCCGCGGACTAGCGGAGATCTCCTACGAGCAGTACTTC

clone size: many
V gene: TRBV27
J gene: TRBJ2-1
D gene: -
CDR3 protein: CASSFDSYNEQFF
CDR3 DNA: TGTGCCAGCAGTTTTGACAGTTACAATGAGCAGTTCTTC

clone size: many
V gene: TRBV20-1
J gene: TRBJ1-4
D gene: -
CDR3 protein: CSAGHADEKLFF
CDR3 DNA: TGCAGTGCGGGACATGCGGATGAAAAACTGTTTTTT